The T cell receptor beta chain under discussion was sequenced for a study of identical twins. Trimming removed 6 bases from V and 9 bases from J, with 14 bases in between. The CDR3 runs 13 residues. One entry per CDR3 protein results from TCRdb running MiXCR on the 5' RACE reads. The sample carries 310,000 or so distinct CDR3 sequences, approximately 8% recorded once. Whole-study results and caveats: Part of the zero-insertion signal could reflect confounding by invariant MAIT and iNKT cells. The abundant beta clonotypes from cord blood had fewer insertions, and memory repertoires had none of this.

As for this clonotype: Its antigen is unknown.

The same data also contributed to another study, on yellow fever vaccine responses in identical twins.

The V gene is TRBV12-3 or TRBV12-4, the J gene TRBJ2-2; D is possibly TRBD2 (7 bases). The source of this sequence is a woman between 18 and 29 years old in good health. Sequenced sample: memory (CD45RO+) T cells sorted from blood. CDR3 nucleotides: TGTGCCAGCAGACCCGAGGGGGGGAGGGAGCTGTTTTTT. Translating it yields CASRPEGGRELFF.